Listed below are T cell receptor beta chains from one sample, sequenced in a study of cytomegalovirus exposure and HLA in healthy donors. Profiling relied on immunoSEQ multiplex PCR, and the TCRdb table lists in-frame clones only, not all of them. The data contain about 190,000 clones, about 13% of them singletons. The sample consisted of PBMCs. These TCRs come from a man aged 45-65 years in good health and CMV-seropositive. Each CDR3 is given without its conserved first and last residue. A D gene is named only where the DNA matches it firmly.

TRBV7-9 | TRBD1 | ASSRDRGPGYT
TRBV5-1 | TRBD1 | ASRQGATGELF
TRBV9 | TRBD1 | ASSFRGRTGELF
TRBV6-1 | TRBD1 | ASSGRTGTPYEQY
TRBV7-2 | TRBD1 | ASSSGGHYGYT
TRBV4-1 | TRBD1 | ASSQDTGRGQNYGYT
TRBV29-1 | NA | SVKWQSNSPLH
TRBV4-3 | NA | ASSLRRDFEQF
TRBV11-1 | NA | ASSFHRNEKLF
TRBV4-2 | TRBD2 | ASSLRLAGGWANVLT